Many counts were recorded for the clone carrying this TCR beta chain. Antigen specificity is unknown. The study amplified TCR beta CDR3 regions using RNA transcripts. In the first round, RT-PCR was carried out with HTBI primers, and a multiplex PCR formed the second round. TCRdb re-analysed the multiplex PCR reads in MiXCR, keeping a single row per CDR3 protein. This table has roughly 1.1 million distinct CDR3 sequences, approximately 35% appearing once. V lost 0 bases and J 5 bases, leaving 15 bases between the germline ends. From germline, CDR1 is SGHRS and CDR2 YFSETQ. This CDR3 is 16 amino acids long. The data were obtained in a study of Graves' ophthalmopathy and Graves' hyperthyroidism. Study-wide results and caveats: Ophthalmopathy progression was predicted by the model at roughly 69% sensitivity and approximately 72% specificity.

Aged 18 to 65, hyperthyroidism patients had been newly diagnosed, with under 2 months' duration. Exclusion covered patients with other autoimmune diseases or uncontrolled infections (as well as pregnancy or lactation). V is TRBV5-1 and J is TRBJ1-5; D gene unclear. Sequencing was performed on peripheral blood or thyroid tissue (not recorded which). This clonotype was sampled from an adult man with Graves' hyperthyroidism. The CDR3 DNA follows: TGCGCCAGCAGCTTGGGCTTTGGACCCGGAGATCAGCCCCAGCATTTT. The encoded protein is CASSLGFGPGDQPQHF.